Each of the 32 T cell receptor beta chains below was sequenced from the same sample in a study of blood T cells in healthy people across ages. A second PCR, run for about 6 to 11 cycles, used a sample-barcoded 5' primer plus a J-beta primer mix. TCRdb itself ran the 5' RACE reads through MiXCR, one entry per CDR3 protein. The sample gives 790,000 or so distinct CDR3 sequences, more than 55% of which show up once; roughly 25% is in the top ten. Sequenced input: blood. The receptors here all came from a man in his forties in good health.

V gene TRBV9 combines with J gene TRBJ2-5, with D perhaps TRBD1 (6 bases). V was pared by 4 bases and J by 5 bases, with 18 bases between. The CDR3 totals 15 residues. CDR1 is SGDLS, CDR2 YYNGEE, per germline. The chain's CDR3 is CASSPVPTGPETQYF. The CDR3 coding sequence is TGTGCCAGCAGCCCCGTACCTACAGGGCCGGAGACCCAGTACTTC.

The sample holds many counts of this clonotype. This chain connects TRBV28 to TRBJ2-3; 11 bases agree with TRBD2. The CDR3 runs to 16 residues. Trimming removed 8 bases from V and 5 bases from J; junction bases left unmatched: 12. The germline V gene encodes CDR1 MDHEN and CDR2 SYDVKM. CDR3 DNA: TGTGCCAGCGAAAGTAGCGGGAGGGCCTTGGTAGATACGCAGTATTTT. It specifies CASESSGRALVDTQYF.

A few counts support this clonotype. V is TRBV27 and J is TRBJ2-1; 9 bases fit TRBD1. The CDR3 has 15 amino acids. V lost 6 bases and J lost 8; bases outside the gene matches: 11. The germline V gene encodes CDR1 MNHEY and CDR2 SMNVEV (reference sequence). The CDR3, as DNA: TGTGCCAGCAGCCCTGACCGGGACAGGGTCGATGAGCAGTTCTTC. As protein: CASSPDRDRVDEQFF.

V gene TRBV29-1 combines with J gene TRBJ2-3; tentatively, D is TRBD2 (5 bases). V lost 7 bases to trimming and J lost 8 bases, with 10 bases between them. CDR3 size: 10 residues. Germline lookup yields CDR1 SQVTM and CDR2 ANQGSEA. For the CDR3, the DNA is TGCAGCGCCTCAAGCGGTACGCAGTATTTT. Its protein product is CSASSGTQYF.

This clonotype appeared many times. Sequence at one end of the junction differs from germline and may be a read error. This chain's CDR3 is CASGLAMGQLQETQYF. The DNA for the CDR3 is TGTGCTAGTGGCTTGGCTATGGGACAGCTCCAAGAGACCCAGTACTTC. V gene TRBV12-5 combines with J gene TRBJ2-5; 7 bases align to TRBD1. The germline V gene encodes CDR1 LGHNT and CDR2 FRNRAP. The CDR3 runs 16 residues. Based on the CDR3 plus reference TRBV12-5 and TRBJ2-5, the full variable domain is DARVTQTPRHKVTEMGQEVTMRCQPILGHNTVFWYRQTMMQGLELLAYFRNRAPLDDSGMPKDRFSAEMPDATLATLKIQPSEPRDSAVYFCASGLAMGQLQETQYFGPGTRLLVL.

The chain links TRBV21-1 to TRBJ2-2; no DNA check was done on the table's D call, TRBD2. TRBV21-1 is assigned pseudogene status. The CDR3 length is 19 residues. DNA for the CDR3: TGTGCCAGCAGCAAGGACCCTCAGGGAGACATAAACTTCACCGGGGAGCTGTTTTTT. Translated, it gives CASSKDPQGDINFTGELFF.

Worth noting for this clonotype: A much larger clone differs by one base, so this may be a read error. V and J are TRBV6-4 and TRBJ1-1, with D unresolved. CDR1 is MRHNA, CDR2 SNTAGT, per germline. V was cut by 3 bases and J by 6 bases, with 14 bases left in between. The CDR3 length is 14 residues. CDR3 in DNA: TGTGCCAGCAGTGAAGCTGGGTTCGTGTCTGAAGCTTTCTTT. Protein sequence: CASSEAGFVSEAFF.

This clonotype has ten or more counts. This chain links TRBV12-3 or TRBV12-4 with TRBJ2-3; 10 bases align to TRBD2. This CDR3 is 16 amino acids long. J was trimmed by 5 bases and V by 3 bases; bases with no gene match: 8. Here the CDR3 DNA reads TGTGCCAGCAGTTTGGGGCTAGCGGGAGTTGGAGATACGCAGTATTTT. Residues: CASSLGLAGVGDTQYF.

The gene calls are TRBV4-3 and TRBJ2-1, with 7 bases lining up with TRBD2. The length of the CDR3 is 15 residues. From germline, CDR1 is LGHNA and CDR2 YSLEER. With 3 bases clipped from V and 4 bases from J, the junction kept 6 bases outside the gene matches. This CDR3 is CASSHKRDSYNEQFF. The DNA of the CDR3 is TGCGCCAGCAGCCACAAGCGGGACTCGTACAATGAGCAGTTCTTC.

The V call is TRBV6-2 or TRBV6-3, the J call TRBJ1-2; D is possibly TRBD1 (6 bases). The CDR3 is 12 residues long. Germline CDR1 MNHEY, CDR2 SVGEGT. The V and J ends lost 5 bases and 8 bases respectively, with 12 bases between them. CDR3 sequence reads: CASSITGFGYTF. The CDR3, as DNA: TGTGCCAGCAGTATTACAGGGTTCGGCTACACCTTC.

The rearrangement uses TRBV20-1 and TRBJ1-1, with D tentatively TRBD1 (5 bases). Germline V gene lookup returns CDR1 DFQATT and CDR2 SNEGSKA (reference sequence). This CDR3 comprises 13 residues. Trimming stripped 6 bases from V and 5 bases from J, with 16 bases between. The CDR3 coding sequence is TGCAGTGCCCCCTATCAGGCAGGGACTGAAGCTTTCTTT. It is translated as CSAPYQAGTEAFF.

This clonotype appeared a single time. The J gene is TRBJ2-7, the V gene TRBV7-9, with TRBD2 matching 8 bases. The length of the CDR3 is 16 residues. Germline CDR1 reads SEHNR; CDR2 reads FQNEAQ (reference sequence). Trimming took 5 bases from V and 1 from J; bases not matched to a gene: 10. The CDR3 DNA sequence: TGTGCCAGCAGCCAAGGGACTAGTGGAATTTCCTACGAGCAGTACTTC. Translation: CASSQGTSGISYEQYF.

This clonotype has just a few counts. The CDR3 reads CASSSSLGSRSYEQYF. CDR3 sequence (DNA): TGTGCCAGCAGTTCCTCCCTGGGCAGTCGCTCCTACGAGCAGTACTTC. The V gene is TRBV28, the J gene TRBJ2-7; no definite D call. Between the trimmed V and J ends, which lost 4 bases and 0 bases, there was a span of 16 bases. CDR1 is MDHEN and CDR2 is SYDVKM in the germline V gene. The CDR3 is made up of 16 amino acids.

This chain uses TRBV7-3 with TRBJ2-3; 8 nucleotides line up with TRBD2. Germline assignment: CDR1 SGHTA and CDR2 FQGTGA. The ends lost 3 bases at V and 4 bases at J; junction bases unmatched: 6. CDR3 length: 15 residues. The CDR3 loop reads CASSLVGRGPDTQYF. The DNA for the CDR3 is TGTGCCAGCAGCTTGGTCGGGAGGGGCCCAGATACGCAGTATTTT. Full variable domain (outside the CDR3, taken from reference TRBV7-3 and TRBJ2-3): GAGVSQTPSNKVTEKGKYVELRCDPISGHTALYWYRQSLGQGPEFLIYFQGTGAADDSGLPNDRFFAVRPEGSVSTLKIQRTERGDSAVYLCASSLVGRGPDTQYFGPGTRLTVL.

This clonotype came up once. The genes are TRBV5-1 and TRBJ1-2, with D unclear. Germline CDR1 and CDR2: SGHRS and YFSETQ. V was trimmed by 4 bases and J by 3 bases, leaving 10 bases between them. The CDR3 sequence is 13 residues long. As DNA, the CDR3 is TGCGCCAGCAGCCCAGAACGGGACTATGGCTACACCTTC. As protein: CASSPERDYGYTF.

The genes are TRBV20-1 and TRBJ2-5, with 8 bases identical to TRBD2. The assigned J gene may be wrong: the sequence end matches TRBJ2-7 better. There are 14 residues in the CDR3. The germline gives CDR1 DFQATT, CDR2 SNEGSKA (reference sequence). CDR3 sequence: CSANSLAGYYEQYF. The CDR3 DNA follows: TGCAGTGCTAATAGCCTAGCGGGCTACTACGAGCAGTACTTC.

V usage is TRBV20-1 and J usage is TRBJ1-2, with D possibly matching TRBD1 (6 bases). CDR3 length: 12 residues. The germline CDR1 and CDR2 sequences are DFQATT and SNEGSKA (reference sequence). Between the trimmed V and J ends, which lost 6 bases and 3 bases, there was a span of 11 bases. In DNA form, the CDR3 reads TGCAGTGCATTGGACAGTGACTATGGCTACACCTTC. This sequence encodes CSALDSDYGYTF.

The chain is built from TRBV29-1 and TRBJ2-7; TRBD1 might be the D (6 bases). The end of the DNA is better explained by TRBJ2-5, so the J call may be wrong. The CDR3 contains 15 residues. Germline V gene lookup returns CDR1 SQVTM and CDR2 ANQGSEA. The CDR3 nucleotides are TGCAGCCTAAATCGCCTCGGACAGTTGGGGGAGACCCAGTACTTC. Residues: CSLNRLGQLGETQYF.

In the case of this clonotype: A much bigger clone sits one base away, suggesting this may be a read error. V gene TRBV7-9 combines with J gene TRBJ2-6; D is unresolved. Germline CDR1 is SEHNR and CDR2 is FQNEAQ (reference sequence). Trimming stripped 8 bases from V and 2 bases from J, with 1 base between. This CDR3 has 11 amino acids. The CDR3 DNA follows: TGTGCCAGCCCTGGGGCCAACGTCCTGACTTTC. Protein product: CASPGANVLTF.

In the case of this clonotype: A read error may account for a junction end that differs from germline. CDR3 sequence: CSADRDTRTDTRYF. CDR3 DNA: TGCAGTGCCGACCGGGACACCCGCACAGATACGCGGTATTTT. This chain joins TRBV20-1 and TRBJ2-3; D is perhaps TRBD1 (6 bases). In germline, CDR1 is DFQATT, CDR2 SNEGSKA (reference sequence). There are 14 residues in the CDR3.

The chain carries TRBV15 and TRBJ2-3; unclear D gene. The CDR3 consists of 14 residues. The germline V and J ends were trimmed by 3 bases and 2 bases, with 9 bases remaining between them. Germline V gives CDR1 LNHNV, CDR2 YYDKDF (reference sequence). The CDR3 region has the DNA TGTGCCACCAGCAGTCCTAAGGACACAGATACGCAGTATTTT. Translating gives CATSSPKDTDTQYF.

A remark on this clonotype: One junction end does not reproduce the germline sequence, and a read error may be involved. The chain has TRBV6-2 or TRBV6-3 and TRBJ2-7, with TRBD2 matching over 7 bases. Germline V gene data show CDR1 as MNHEY and CDR2 as SVGEGT. This CDR3 is 15 amino acids long. The CDR3 DNA is TGTGCCAGCGGTTACGCCGGGACTACTTCCTACGAGCAGTACTTC. It translates to CASGYAGTTSYEQYF.

The J gene is TRBJ2-5, the V gene TRBV9; either TRBD1 or TRBD2 may fit D (6 bases each). Trimming stripped 3 bases from V and 10 bases from J, with 16 bases between. The length of the CDR3 is 13 residues. Germline CDR1 SGDLS, CDR2 YYNGEE. CDR3 bases: TGTGCCAGCAGCGGATCTAATAGGGGGGTCCAGTACTTC. Protein: CASSGSNRGVQYF.

This clonotype was counted a few times. This CDR3 is CASSQDWQGKNIQYF. DNA for the CDR3: TGCGCCAGCAGCCAAGACTGGCAGGGCAAAAACATTCAGTACTTC. The rearrangement joins TRBV4-3 to TRBJ2-4, with D maybe TRBD1 (5 bases). Germline assignment: CDR1 LGHNA and CDR2 YSLEER. V gave up 0 bases and J gave up 3 bases, with 9 bases separating them. The CDR3 is 15 residues long.

The chain links TRBV7-2 to TRBJ2-4; 7 bases agree with TRBD1. Gene TRBJ2-7 matches the end of the DNA better, so the J call may be wrong. The CDR3 runs to 16 residues. The germline V gene has CDR1 SGHTA and CDR2 FQGNSA. Here the CDR3 reads CASSVDRVEWVDEQYF. The DNA for the CDR3 is TGTGCCAGCAGCGTTGACAGGGTTGAATGGGTAGACGAGCAGTACTTC.

The chain joins TRBV6-1 to TRBJ1-5, with TRBD1 matching 9 bases. CDR3 length: 14 amino acids. Germline V lookup: CDR1 MNHNS, CDR2 SASEGT. The V segment lost 5 bases and the J segment 5 bases; nucleotides outside the gene matches: 4. The CDR3 coding sequence is TGTGCCAGCAGTACGCGACAGGGGGATCAGCCCCAGCATTTT. Its translation: CASSTRQGDQPQHF.

V usage is TRBV2 and J usage is TRBJ2-2; 7 bases match TRBD1. Germline trimming cut 10 bases from V and 1 base from J; bases unmatched to any gene: 15. The germline V gene has CDR1 SNHLY and CDR2 FYNNEI. This CDR3 has 17 residues. This CDR3 is CAILKRGPEGNTGELFF. The CDR3 region has the DNA TGTGCCATCCTAAAAAGGGGGCCGGAAGGGAACACCGGGGAGCTGTTTTTT. Full variable domain (remainder filled in from reference TRBV2 and TRBJ2-2): EPEVTQTPSHQVTQMGQEVILRCVPISNHLYFYWYRQILGQKVEFLVSFYNNEISEKSEIFDDQFSVERPDGSNFTLKIRSTKLEDSAMYFCAILKRGPEGNTGELFFGEGSRLTVL.

The V gene is TRBV28, the J gene TRBJ2-5; 11 bases agree with TRBD1. Germline assignment: CDR1 MDHEN and CDR2 SYDVKM. The J segment lost 4 bases and the V segment lost 5 bases, leaving 9 bases of the junction unmatched. This CDR3 is 16 amino acids long. In DNA form, the CDR3 reads TGTGCCAGCAGTCGGGGGGGGACAGGGGGAACAGAGACCCAGTACTTC. This encodes CASSRGGTGGTETQYF.

CDR3 in amino acids: CASSYFRTGGETQYF. DNA for the CDR3: TGTGCCAGCAGTTACTTCCGGACAGGTGGGGAGACCCAGTACTTC. The V gene is TRBV6-2 or TRBV6-3, the J gene TRBJ2-5, with 7 bases that match TRBD1. CDR1 and CDR2 from the germline V gene are MNHEY and SVGEGT. V gave up 1 base and J gave up 5 bases; unmatched junction bases: 7. The CDR3 consists of 15 residues.

This chain connects TRBV9 to TRBJ2-7; the D is unclear. V lost 0 bases, J lost 2 bases, and 9 bases lay in between. Germline CDR1 reads SGDLS; CDR2 reads YYNGEE. The CDR3 is made up of 14 amino acids. CDR3 protein: CASSVVESTYEQYF. The CDR3 region has the DNA TGTGCCAGCAGCGTAGTGGAGAGTACCTACGAGCAGTACTTC.

This chain links TRBV29-1 with TRBJ2-5; either TRBD1 or TRBD2 may fit D (6 bases each). Germline V CDR1 and CDR2: SQVTM, ANQGSEA. The CDR3 loop spans 10 amino acids. V lost 6 bases and J 12 bases, leaving 14 bases between the germline ends. CDR3: CSVSGAQEYF. In DNA, the CDR3 is TGCAGCGTGTCGGGGGCGCAGGAGTACTTC.

Only a few counts were recorded for this clonotype. J is TRBJ2-7 and V is TRBV15; D is tentatively TRBD1 or TRBD2 (5 bases each). Between the trimmed V and J ends, which lost 1 base and 5 bases, there was a span of 6 bases. Germline lookup yields CDR1 LNHNV and CDR2 YYDKDF (reference sequence). This CDR3 comprises 12 residues. CDR3 coding DNA: TGTGCCACCAGCAGAGTGGGGGACGAGCAGTACTTC. This codes for CATSRVGDEQYF. The variable domain in full, with the rest retrieved from reference TRBV15 and TRBJ2-7, is DAMVIQNPRYQVTQFGKPVTLSCSQTLNHNVMYWYQQKSSQAPKLLFHYYDKDFNNEADTPDNFQSRRPNTSFCFLDIRSPGLGDTAMYLCATSRVGDEQYFGPGTRLTVT.